This TCR beta chain stems from a study of shared clonotypes between healthy human individuals (dated by TCRdb to the early 2020s). For context, the study as a whole: A couple of women and a few men aged 18 to 49 years were included in the cohort. For each donor, CD4 naive and CD4 memory were each run on three plates, CD8 naive on two plates, and CD8 memory on one plate. The study deeply sequenced blood TCR repertoires of several healthy adults to estimate repertoire size and the extent of clonotype sharing between individuals. To increase sequencing depth and limit assay-specific biases, different laboratories used diverse techniques to prepare libraries and sequence TCR repertoires. Each donor's leukapheresis produced roughly between roughly 0.85 and 9.5 billion PBMCs.

Donors were healthy HIV-negative adults with no recently reported acute infections or vaccinations. Every donor was a Caucasian adult residing in Nashville, Tennessee, USA. CD4+ T cells were enriched by magnetic negative selection; naive cells were then positively selected on CD45RA, and the negative fraction formed the memory subset. After blood collection by leukapheresis, PBMCs were isolated using Ficoll-Histopaque density gradient centrifugation and then cryopreserved in the vapor phase of liquid nitrogen. Analytical flow cytometry was used to check the purity and quantity of every magnetically sorted T cell population. From each sorted fraction, genomic DNA was isolated and quantified by UV absorbance on a Nanodrop 2000c. Of note for this clone: The specificity of this receptor is unknown. The sample holds no much larger clone one base away, and base qualities are not on file.

From the cysteine through the phenylalanine, the CDR3 covers 14 amino acids. The entry retains the CDR3 DNA only, 42 bases that are in frame from base 1. V is shortened by 8 bases, J by 3 bases, and the region joining them spans 14 bases. CDR1 and CDR2 are read off the germline V gene as MDHEN and SYDVKM. Broad study findings and their caveats: Compared with non-shared clonotypes, the clonotypes found in all four sorted-subset donors had higher generation probabilities. Rarefaction of sorted-subset datasets indicated incomplete sequencing despite the large sequencing depth. Naive subsets generally had larger estimated clonotype richness than memory subsets. Across a handful of donors, approximately 4.6% of naive CD4, 3% to 3.5% of naive CD8, 2% to 2.5% of memory CD4, and under 0.45% of memory CD8 clonotypes were shared. Pairwise subsampling indicated that sequencing depth was expected to affect the degree of clonotype sharing among donors. Because the study included only a small number of donors, the genetic and exposure-history diversity represented was limited. Sampling was restricted to blood, and TCR repertoires in tissue are likely to differ from TCR repertoires in blood.

Using the deep immunoSEQ assay, multiplex PCR amplified TCR CDR3 regions from genomic DNA. Genomic DNA extracted from each cell subset was distributed evenly over all wells of several immunoSEQ 96-well plates, and each plate served as one replicate. For sorted subsets, each replicate PCR was loaded with 150 to 250 ng genomic DNA, equivalent to 30,000 to 35,000 T cell genomes. The purified libraries were quantified using a Qubit 3.0 fluorometer, sized with a Bioanalyzer 2100, and then quantified again using the KAPA Library Quantification kit. Each immunoSEQ 96-well plate was sequenced on its own single-read 150-cycle Illumina NextSeq 550 flow cell. The published analysis was carried out like this. Because the immunoSEQ output held only junctional sequences and lacked quality scores, the filtering could not match the filtering applied to full-length reads. To assign V/J genes and CDR3, sequences were annotated against IMGT germline references using PyIR, a Python wrapper for IgBLAST v1.9. Reads with weak V/J assignments (E-value above 1e-6), missing CDR3, stop codons, out-of-frame junctions, or ambiguous translated residues were removed. V3J clonotypes were defined as sequences sharing the same inferred V gene, J gene, and CDR3 amino acid sequence. The percentage overlap between two repertoires was calculated by dividing the number of shared unique clonotypes by the size of the smaller repertoire. Richness of each repertoire was evaluated using RTK rarefaction, the Chao1 estimator, and Recon v2.1 estimates of unobserved clonotypes. Generation probabilities were computed with OLGA for all TCRbeta clonotypes obtained by the gDNA method from four donors. Entries here come from immuneACCESS through TCRdb and include only in-frame sequences with V and J called. Some clones fail to appear in such tables; in the studies checked, an unresolved V gene covers under half of the shortfall, and the cause of the remainder is unknown. From that table come the V and J calls and clone size; the DNA was used to work out D and trimming. The sample has 550,000 to 850,000 clones on record, over 55% of them singletons. The ten largest make up about 1.7% of the sample.

The V gene is TRBV28 and the J gene is TRBJ1-3; the D gene is perhaps TRBD1, on 5 matching bases. The sequence came from a woman aged 25 to 45 in good health. The sample was memory CD4+ T cells sorted from blood. What the cell subset or site label conveys for this sample: CD45RA-negative fraction. The CDR3 protein is CASVQGGRGNTIYF. The base sequence is TGTGCCAGCGTCCAGGGCGGGCGTGGAAACACCATATATTTT. Reference TRBV28 and TRBJ1-3 genes cover what lies past the CDR3, so the full variable domain is DVKVTQSSRYLVKRTGEKVFLECVQDMDHENMFWYRQDPGLGLRLIYFSYDVKMKEKGDIPEGYSVSREKKERFSLILESASTNQTSMYLCASVQGGRGNTIYFGEGSWLTVV.